The subject of this entry is one T cell receptor beta chain. The antigen it binds to is not known. The sample holds no much larger clone one base away, and base qualities are not on file. The immunoSEQ Assay, a bias-controlled multiplex PCR, was used to amplify TCRbeta CDR3 regions from genomic DNA. The authors' analysis ran thus. Nucleated cell counts per sample were estimated from amplification of reference gene primers within the assay. To quantify the absolute abundance of each unique TCRbeta CDR3 rearrangement, sequence reads were collapsed and filtered. For each sample, productive Simpson clonality was calculated as the square root of Simpson's diversity index across productive rearrangements. TCRdb took this table from immuneACCESS and kept in-frame rearrangements with V and J called. Such tables lack part of the clones; where checked against another copy, unresolved V genes explain under half of the gap, and the rest is unexplained. V and J calls and clone size are copied from that table; D and trimming were computed from the DNA. Counted in this sample were under 300,000 clones; 75% to 95% of them appeared once. The top ten hold 1.5% to 2% of the sample.

Participants in the prospective study were enrolled through a virtual design, were aged about 18 to 90 years, and lived in 24 United States geographic areas. To assign participants to cohorts, the prospective study relied on clinical history that participants themselves reported in a screening survey and a study questionnaire. ImmuneRACE Cohort 3 recovered participants were defined by two consecutive negative NP/OP PCR tests, healthcare professional clearance, or symptom resolution. In the prospective study, mobile phlebotomists collected whole blood, serum and a nasopharyngeal or oropharyngeal swab from each participant. Participants in the prospective study had the option to provide additional blood draws and questionnaires over an approximately two-month period. Blood samples from the prospective study were shipped frozen or at room temperature prior to DNA extraction. This entry is derived from a study of blood T cell repertoires in COVID-19 (dated by TCRdb to the early 2020s). Background on the whole study: Samples covering the acute and convalescent phases of COVID-19 were provided by collaborators in the United States, Italy and Spain. The material from the prospective study consisted of cDNA or gDNA derived from T cells, B-cell-depleted T cells, or PBMCs. The dataset comprised deeply sampled blood TCRbeta repertoires from subjects exposed to, actively infected with, or recovered from COVID-19. The repertoires were released in a freely available public database intended as a resource for research on the immune response to SARS-CoV-2. Samples came from the ongoing ImmuneRACE study (first 160 participants) plus 1,254 subjects from 6 global collaborators. Nearly every sample came with metadata listing a de-identified subject ID, COVID-19 status, age in years and sex. Where available, HLA class I and class II types were obtained from metadata supplied by the sample provider rather than from assay-based typing. Results the study describes overall, beyond this receptor: How much clinical and demographic metadata was included differed by source and by participant, and the metadata was provided uncurated.

The TCR comes from a woman under 30 who had recovered from COVID-19. The sample comprised PBMCs or T cells enriched from blood (not recorded which).

The sequenced DNA is TGTGCCAGCAGCCAACGACAGTTACTCCCTGGAAACACCATATATTTT. This translates into CASSQRQLLPGNTIYF. The chain is encoded by TRBV3-1 (or the pseudogene TRBV3-2) joined to TRBJ1-3; the best D guess is TRBD1, with 5 bases matching. From the germline V gene (reference sequence), CDR1 is LGHDT and CDR2 is YNNKEL. The cysteine opens and the phenylalanine closes a CDR3 of 16 amino acids. Only CDR3 DNA is held: 48 bases, read in frame from base 1. A distance of 13 bases separates the germline ends of V and J, which lose 2 bases and 2 bases respectively.